This entry lists 2 T cell receptor beta chains sequenced from one sample in a study of early T cells in non-severe SARS-CoV-2 infection. Via MiXCR, TCRdb re-called the 5' RACE reads, giving one row per CDR3 protein. The top ten hold over 11% of the sample, which has approximately 65,000 distinct CDR3 sequences, roughly 13% seen once. The sequenced sample was whole blood. The source of these receptors is an adult who was a healthcare worker with PCR-confirmed SARS-CoV-2 infection or an uninfected control (not recorded which).

This rearrangement joins TRBV6-1 to TRBJ2-2, with 8 bases aligning to TRBD2. In germline, CDR1 is MNHNS, CDR2 SASEGT. CDR3 length equals 16 residues. V trimming: 5 bases; J trimming: 6 bases; junction bases outside the gene matches: 11. The CDR3 loop reads CASSRTSGQISGELFF. CDR3 bases: TGTGCCAGCAGTCGAACTAGCGGACAAATTTCCGGGGAGCTGTTTTTT.

This clonotype was seen repeatedly, ten times or more. The chain recombines TRBV12-3 or TRBV12-4 with TRBJ1-1, with unresolved D. The CDR3 totals 16 residues. V was shortened by 1 base and J by 1 base, with 13 bases between the two germline ends. CDR3 amino acids: CASSLGLGIGNTEAFF. The CDR3 bases are TGTGCCAGCAGTTTAGGTCTAGGGATAGGGAACACTGAAGCTTTCTTT.